What follows describes a single TCR beta chain. The data stem from a study of T cell repertoires in cytomegalovirus infection. Overall study context: A matching HLA type, together with CMV infection, was signaled by public TCR beta signatures.

TCRdb processed the reads anew with MiXCR; each CDR3 protein has one entry. Of roughly 300,000 distinct CDR3 sequences in the sample, roughly 26% were seen once. The CDR3 has 17 residues. The germline V gene encodes CDR1 MGHRA and CDR2 YSYEKL. V lost 0 bases and J 9 bases, leaving 21 bases between the germline ends. This sequence originates from a human donor in good health (CMV status not recorded). Some clones in this sample may be carry-over from other donors' samples. This chain joins TRBV4-1 and TRBJ2-1, with D maybe TRBD2 (7 bases). Sequenced material: PBMCs. CDR3: CASSQDVGRGGITEQFF. The CDR3 DNA sequence: TGCGCCAGCAGCCAAGATGTCGGCAGGGGAGGGATCACTGAGCAGTTCTTC.